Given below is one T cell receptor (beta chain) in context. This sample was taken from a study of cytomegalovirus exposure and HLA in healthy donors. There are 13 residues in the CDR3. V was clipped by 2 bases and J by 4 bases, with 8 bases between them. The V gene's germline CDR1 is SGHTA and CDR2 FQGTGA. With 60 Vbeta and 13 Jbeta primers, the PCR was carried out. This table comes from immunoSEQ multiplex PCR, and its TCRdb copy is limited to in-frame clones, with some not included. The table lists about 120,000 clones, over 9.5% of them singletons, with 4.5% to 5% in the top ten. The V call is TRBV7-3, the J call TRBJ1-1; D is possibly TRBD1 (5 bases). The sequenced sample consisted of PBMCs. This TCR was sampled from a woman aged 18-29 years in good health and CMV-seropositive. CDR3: CASSLQGITEAFF. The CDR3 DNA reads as TGTGCCAGCAGCTTACAGGGAATCACTGAAGCTTTCTTT.